This T cell receptor (beta chain) comes out of a study of Graves' ophthalmopathy and Graves' hyperthyroidism. At the level of the study: The collection of peripheral blood took place at initial diagnosis, before any treatment.

The V gene lost 4 bases and the J gene lost 6 bases, with 10 bases spanning the gap. Germline V gene sequence: CDR1 MNHEY, CDR2 SVGAGI. CDR3 length: 13 residues. RNA transcripts served as template for amplifying TCR beta CDR3 sequences. An opening RT-PCR round employed HTBI primers and preceded a second-round multiplex PCR. TCRdb used MiXCR to reprocess the multiplex PCR reads, holding one entry per CDR3 protein. The sample lists about 500,000 distinct CDR3 sequences, roughly an eighth occurring once. In donors with ophthalmopathy, activity was moderate-to-severe, with CAS ≥3, NOSPECS ≥4 and duration under 3 months. The starting material, roughly 9.7 ml of fresh peripheral blood, provided the PBMCs. The table lists this clonotype with many counts.

The chain couples TRBV6-5 to TRBJ1-5; D not resolved. The sequence was obtained from a woman between 25 and 40 years old with Graves' ophthalmopathy. Sample: blood. The CDR3 nucleotides read TGTGCCAGCAGTTCCGGTCTCTCTCAGCCCCAGCATTTT. Translated: CASSSGLSQPQHF.